This T cell receptor (beta chain) appears in the sequencing data of a study of control samples from healthy donors and cancer patients. The V and J ends lost 2 bases and 2 bases respectively, with 12 bases between them. CDR3 size: 16 residues. Germline values: CDR1 KGHSH, CDR2 LQKENI. TCRdb keeps only in-frame clones here, not all; method: immunoSEQ multiplex PCR. The sample contains some 95,000 clones, roughly 92% of which appear only once. The source material was blood. This sequence joins TRBV18 and TRBJ2-2; D may be TRBD1 (5 bases). This TCR came from a human donor in good health. The donor label of this sample is uncertain. The DNA for the CDR3 is TGTGCCAGCTCACCATTTGAAGACAGAAACACCGGGGAGCTGTTTTTT. Translating gives CASSPFEDRNTGELFF.